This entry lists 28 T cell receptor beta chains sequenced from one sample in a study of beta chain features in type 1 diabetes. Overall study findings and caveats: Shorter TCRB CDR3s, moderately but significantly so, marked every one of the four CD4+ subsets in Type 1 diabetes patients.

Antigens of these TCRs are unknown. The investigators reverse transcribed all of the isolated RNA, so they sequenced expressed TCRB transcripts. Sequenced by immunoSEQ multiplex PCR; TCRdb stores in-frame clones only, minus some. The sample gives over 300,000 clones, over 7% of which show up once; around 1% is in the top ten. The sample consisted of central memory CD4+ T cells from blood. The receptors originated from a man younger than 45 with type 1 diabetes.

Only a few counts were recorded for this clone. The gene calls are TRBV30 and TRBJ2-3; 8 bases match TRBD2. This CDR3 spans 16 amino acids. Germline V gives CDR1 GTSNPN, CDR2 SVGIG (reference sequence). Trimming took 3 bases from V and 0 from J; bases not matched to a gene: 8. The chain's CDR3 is CAWRGSSGVSTDTQYF. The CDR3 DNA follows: TGTGCCTGGAGGGGGAGTAGCGGGGTTAGCACAGATACGCAGTATTTT. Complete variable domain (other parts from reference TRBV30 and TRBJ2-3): SQTIHQWPATLVQPVGSPLSLECTVEGTSNPNLYWYRQAAGRGLQLLFYSVGIGQISSEVPQNLSASRPQDRQFILSSKKLLLSDSGFYLCAWRGSSGVSTDTQYFGPGTRLTVL.

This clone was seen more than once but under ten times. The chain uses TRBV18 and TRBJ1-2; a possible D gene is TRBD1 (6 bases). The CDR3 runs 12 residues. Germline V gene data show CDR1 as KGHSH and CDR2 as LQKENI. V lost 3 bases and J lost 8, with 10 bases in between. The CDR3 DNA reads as TGTGCCAGCTCACCGTGGGGGCAAGGCTACACCTTC. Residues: CASSPWGQGYTF.

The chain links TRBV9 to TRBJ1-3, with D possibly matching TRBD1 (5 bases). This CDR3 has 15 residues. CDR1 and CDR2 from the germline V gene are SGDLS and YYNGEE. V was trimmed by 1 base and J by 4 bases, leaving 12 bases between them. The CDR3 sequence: CASSVSQGGGNTIYF. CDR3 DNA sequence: TGTGCCAGCAGCGTATCGCAGGGAGGCGGAAACACCATATATTTT.

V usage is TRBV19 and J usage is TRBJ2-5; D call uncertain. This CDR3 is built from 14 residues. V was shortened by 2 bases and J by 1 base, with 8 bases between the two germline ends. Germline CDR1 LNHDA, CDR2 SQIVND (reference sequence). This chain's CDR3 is CASSIQAGQETQYF. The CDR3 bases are TGTGCCAGTAGTATACAGGCAGGCCAAGAGACCCAGTACTTC.

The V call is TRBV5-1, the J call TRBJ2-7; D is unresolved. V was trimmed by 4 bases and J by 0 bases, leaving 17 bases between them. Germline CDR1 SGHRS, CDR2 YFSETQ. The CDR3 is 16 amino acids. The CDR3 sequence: CASSVAGNRDSYEQYF. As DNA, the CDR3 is TGCGCCAGCAGCGTAGCCGGAAACAGAGACTCCTACGAGCAGTACTTC. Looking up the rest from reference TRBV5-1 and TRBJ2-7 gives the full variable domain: KAGVTQTPRYLIKTRGQQVTLSCSPISGHRSVSWYQQTPGQGLQFLFEYFSETQRNKGNFPGRFSGRQFSNSRSEMNVSTLELGDSALYLCASSVAGNRDSYEQYFGPGTRLTVT.

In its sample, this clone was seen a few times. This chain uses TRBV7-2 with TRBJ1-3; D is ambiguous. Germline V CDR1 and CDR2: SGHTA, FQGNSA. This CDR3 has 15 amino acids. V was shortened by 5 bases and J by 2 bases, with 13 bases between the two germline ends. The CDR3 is CASSPQEYAGNTIYF. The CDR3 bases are TGTGCCAGCAGCCCTCAGGAGTATGCTGGAAACACCATATATTTT.

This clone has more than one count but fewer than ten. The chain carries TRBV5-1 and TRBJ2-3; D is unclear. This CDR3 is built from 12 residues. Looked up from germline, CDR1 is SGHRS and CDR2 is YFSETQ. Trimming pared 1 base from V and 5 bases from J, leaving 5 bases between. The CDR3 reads CASSLKLDTQYF. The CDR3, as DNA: TGCGCCAGCAGCTTGAAGTTAGATACGCAGTATTTT.

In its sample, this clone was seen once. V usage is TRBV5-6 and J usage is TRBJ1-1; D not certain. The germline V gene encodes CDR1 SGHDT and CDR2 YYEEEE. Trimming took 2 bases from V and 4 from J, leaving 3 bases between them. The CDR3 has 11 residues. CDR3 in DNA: TGTGCCAGCAGCTTCCGCACTGAAGCTTTCTTT. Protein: CASSFRTEAFF. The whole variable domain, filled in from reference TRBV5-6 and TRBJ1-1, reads DAGVTQSPTHLIKTRGQQVTLRCSPKSGHDTVSWYQQALGQGPQFIFQYYEEEERQRGNFPDRFSGHQFPNYSSELNVNALLLGDSALYLCASSFRTEAFFGQGTRLTVV.

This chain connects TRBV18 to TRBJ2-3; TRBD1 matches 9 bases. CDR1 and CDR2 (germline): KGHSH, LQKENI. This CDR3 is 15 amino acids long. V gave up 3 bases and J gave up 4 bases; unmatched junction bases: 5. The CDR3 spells CASSPGQGTADTQYF. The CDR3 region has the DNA TGTGCCAGCTCACCTGGACAGGGGACAGCAGATACGCAGTATTTT.

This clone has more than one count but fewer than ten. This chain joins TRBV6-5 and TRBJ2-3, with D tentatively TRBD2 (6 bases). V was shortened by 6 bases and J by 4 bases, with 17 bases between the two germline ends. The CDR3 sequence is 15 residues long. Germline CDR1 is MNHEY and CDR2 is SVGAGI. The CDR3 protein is CASRGPGDLADTQYF. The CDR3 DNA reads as TGTGCCAGCAGGGGCCCGGGGGATCTCGCAGATACGCAGTATTTT.

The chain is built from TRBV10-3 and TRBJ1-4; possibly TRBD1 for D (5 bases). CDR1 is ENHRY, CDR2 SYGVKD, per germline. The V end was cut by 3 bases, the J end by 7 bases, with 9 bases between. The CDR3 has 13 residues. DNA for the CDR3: TGTGCCATCAGTGACAGGGCGGGTGAAAAACTGTTTTTT. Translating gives CAISDRAGEKLFF.

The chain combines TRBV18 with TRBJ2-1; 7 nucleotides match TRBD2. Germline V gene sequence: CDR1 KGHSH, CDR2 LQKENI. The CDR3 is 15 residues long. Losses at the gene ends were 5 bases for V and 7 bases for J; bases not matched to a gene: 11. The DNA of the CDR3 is TGTGCCAGCTCATCGGCCGGGACGGGGGGAAATGAGCAGTTCTTC. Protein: CASSSAGTGGNEQFF.

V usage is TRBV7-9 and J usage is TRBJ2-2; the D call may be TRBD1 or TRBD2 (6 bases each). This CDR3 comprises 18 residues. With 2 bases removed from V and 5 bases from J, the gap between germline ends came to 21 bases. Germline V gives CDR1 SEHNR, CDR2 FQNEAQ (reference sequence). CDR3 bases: TGTGCCAGCAGCTTATGGCCCACGAGGGGGGCCGAGACCGGGGAGCTGTTTTTT. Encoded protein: CASSLWPTRGAETGELFF.

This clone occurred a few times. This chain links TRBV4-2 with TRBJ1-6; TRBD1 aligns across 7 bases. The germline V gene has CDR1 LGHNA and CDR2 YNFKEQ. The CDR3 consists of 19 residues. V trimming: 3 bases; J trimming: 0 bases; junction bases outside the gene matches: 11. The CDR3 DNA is TGTGCCAGCAGCCAGGCGTTCGCAGGGGGGAGCTCCTATAATTCACCCCTCCACTTT. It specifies CASSQAFAGGSSYNSPLHF.

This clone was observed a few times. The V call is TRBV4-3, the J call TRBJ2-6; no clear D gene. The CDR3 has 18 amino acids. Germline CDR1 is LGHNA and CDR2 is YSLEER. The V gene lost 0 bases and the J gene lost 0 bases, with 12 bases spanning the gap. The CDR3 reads CASSQEGMGLSGANVLTF. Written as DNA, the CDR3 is TGCGCCAGCAGCCAAGAGGGGATGGGCCTCTCTGGGGCCAACGTCCTGACTTTC.

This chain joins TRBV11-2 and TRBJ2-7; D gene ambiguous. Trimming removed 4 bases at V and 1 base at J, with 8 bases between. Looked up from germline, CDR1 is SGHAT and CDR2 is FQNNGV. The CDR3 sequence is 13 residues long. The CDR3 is CASSSLLSYEQYF. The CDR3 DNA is TGTGCCAGCAGCTCCCTCCTGTCCTACGAGCAGTACTTC.

The CDR3 here is CASSLVGSGSTDTQYF. DNA for the CDR3: TGTGCCAGCAGCTTGGTTGGTAGCGGGAGCACAGATACGCAGTATTTT. V and J are TRBV5-6 and TRBJ2-3, with TRBD2 matching over 7 bases. V lost 0 bases, J lost 0 bases, and 4 bases stayed unmatched. The germline V gene encodes CDR1 SGHDT and CDR2 YYEEEE. CDR3 length equals 16 residues.

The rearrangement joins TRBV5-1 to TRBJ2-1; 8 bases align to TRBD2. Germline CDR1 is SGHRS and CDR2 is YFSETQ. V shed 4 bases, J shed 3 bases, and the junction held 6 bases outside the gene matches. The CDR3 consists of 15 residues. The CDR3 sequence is CASSLLADLYNEQFF. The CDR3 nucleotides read TGCGCCAGCAGCCTACTAGCGGACCTCTACAATGAGCAGTTCTTC.

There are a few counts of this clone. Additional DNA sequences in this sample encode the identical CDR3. The CDR3 coding sequence is TGTGCCAGCAGCTCGACAGCAGGAAACACCATATATTTT. The encoded protein is CASSSTAGNTIYF. The chain joins TRBV7-9 to TRBJ1-3, with a weak D call TRBD1 (5 bases). Germline CDR1 reads SEHNR; CDR2 reads FQNEAQ (reference sequence). CDR3 size: 13 residues. Trimming cost V 4 bases and J 4 bases, with 8 bases left between them.

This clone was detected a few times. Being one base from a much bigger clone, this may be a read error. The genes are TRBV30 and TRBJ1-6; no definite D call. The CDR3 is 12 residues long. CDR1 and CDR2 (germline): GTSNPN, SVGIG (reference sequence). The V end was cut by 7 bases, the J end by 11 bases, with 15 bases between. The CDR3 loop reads CAYGRTEAPLHF. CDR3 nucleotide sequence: TGTGCCTACGGACGGACCGAGGCACCCCTCCACTTT.

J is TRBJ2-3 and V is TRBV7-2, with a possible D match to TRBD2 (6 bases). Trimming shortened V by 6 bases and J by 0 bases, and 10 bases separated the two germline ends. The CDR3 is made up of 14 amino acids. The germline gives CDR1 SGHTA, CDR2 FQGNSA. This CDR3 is CASRPGGSTDTQYF. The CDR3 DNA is TGTGCCAGCAGACCCGGGGGAAGCACAGATACGCAGTATTTT. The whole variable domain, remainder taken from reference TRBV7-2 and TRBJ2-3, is GAGVSQSPSNKVTEKGKDVELRCDPISGHTALYWYRQSLGQGLEFLIYFQGNSAPDKSGLPSDRFSAERTGGSVSTLTIQRTQQEDSAVYLCASRPGGSTDTQYFGPGTRLTVL.

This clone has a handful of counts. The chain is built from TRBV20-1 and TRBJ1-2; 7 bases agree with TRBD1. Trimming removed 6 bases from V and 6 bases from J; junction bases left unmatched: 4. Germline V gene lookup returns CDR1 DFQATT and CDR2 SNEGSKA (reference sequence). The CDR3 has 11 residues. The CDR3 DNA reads TGCAGTGCCACAGGGGCGGATGGCTACACCTTC. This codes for CSATGADGYTF.

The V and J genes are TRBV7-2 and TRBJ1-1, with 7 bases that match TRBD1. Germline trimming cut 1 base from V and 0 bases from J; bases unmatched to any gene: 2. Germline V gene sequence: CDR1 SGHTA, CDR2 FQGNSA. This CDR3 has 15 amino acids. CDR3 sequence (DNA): TGTGCCAGCAGCTTAGAGGGGGCGATGAACACTGAAGCTTTCTTT. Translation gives CASSLEGAMNTEAFF. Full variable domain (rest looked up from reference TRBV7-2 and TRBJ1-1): GAGVSQSPSNKVTEKGKDVELRCDPISGHTALYWYRQSLGQGLEFLIYFQGNSAPDKSGLPSDRFSAERTGGSVSTLTIQRTQQEDSAVYLCASSLEGAMNTEAFFGQGTRLTVV.

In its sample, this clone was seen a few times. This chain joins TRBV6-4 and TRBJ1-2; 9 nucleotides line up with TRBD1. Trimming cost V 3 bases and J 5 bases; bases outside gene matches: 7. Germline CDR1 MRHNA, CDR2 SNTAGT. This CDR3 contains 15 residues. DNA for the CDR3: TGTGCCAGCAGTGATTCTACAGGGGGCCGGTATGGCTACACCTTC. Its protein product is CASSDSTGGRYGYTF.

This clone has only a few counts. The CDR3 DNA reads as TGTGCCTGGAGTGAAGGGCTCAAGGCTTTCTTT. It encodes CAWSEGLKAFF. The V gene is TRBV30, the J gene TRBJ1-1; D ambiguous. This CDR3 contains 11 residues. The germline V and J ends were trimmed by 1 base and 11 bases, with 11 bases remaining between them. CDR1 and CDR2 from the germline V gene are GTSNPN and SVGIG (reference sequence).

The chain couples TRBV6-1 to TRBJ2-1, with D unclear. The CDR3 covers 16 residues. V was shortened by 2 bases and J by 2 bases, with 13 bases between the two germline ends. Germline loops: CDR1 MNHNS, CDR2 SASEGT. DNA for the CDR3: TGTGCCAGCAGTGAATCCTTCAGCAATACCTACAATGAGCAGTTCTTC. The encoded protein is CASSESFSNTYNEQFF.

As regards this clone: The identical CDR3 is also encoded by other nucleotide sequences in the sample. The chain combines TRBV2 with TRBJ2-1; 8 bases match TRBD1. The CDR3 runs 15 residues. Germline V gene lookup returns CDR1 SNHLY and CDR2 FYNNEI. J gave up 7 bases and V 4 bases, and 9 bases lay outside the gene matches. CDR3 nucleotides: TGTGCCAGCAGTGCGGGGCAGGGGGCCAGGAATGAGCAGTTCTTC. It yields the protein CASSAGQGARNEQFF.

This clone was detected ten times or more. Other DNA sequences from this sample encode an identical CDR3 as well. CDR3 in DNA: TGCGCCAGCAGCCAAGATTCTAGGGGGGCCTATGGCTACACCTTC. The encoded protein is CASSQDSRGAYGYTF. This rearrangement joins TRBV4-3 to TRBJ1-2, with D tentatively TRBD1 (6 bases). The V and J ends lost 0 bases and 4 bases respectively, with 12 bases between them. The CDR3 runs 15 residues. The germline gives CDR1 LGHNA, CDR2 YSLEER.